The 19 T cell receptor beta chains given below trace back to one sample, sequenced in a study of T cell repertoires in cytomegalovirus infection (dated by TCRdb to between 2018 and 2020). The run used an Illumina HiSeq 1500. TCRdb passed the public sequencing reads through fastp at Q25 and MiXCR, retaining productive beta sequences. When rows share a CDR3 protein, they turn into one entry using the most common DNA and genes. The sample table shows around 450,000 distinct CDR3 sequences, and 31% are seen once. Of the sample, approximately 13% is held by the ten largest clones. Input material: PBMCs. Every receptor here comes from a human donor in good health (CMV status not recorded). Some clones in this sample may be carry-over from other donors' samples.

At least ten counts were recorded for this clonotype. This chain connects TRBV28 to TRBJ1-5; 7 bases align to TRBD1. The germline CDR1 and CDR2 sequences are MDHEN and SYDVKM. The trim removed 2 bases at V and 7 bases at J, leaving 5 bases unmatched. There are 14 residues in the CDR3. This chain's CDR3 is CASSLRAGGQPQHF. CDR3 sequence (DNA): TGTGCCAGCAGTTTAAGGGCAGGGGGACAGCCCCAGCATTTT.

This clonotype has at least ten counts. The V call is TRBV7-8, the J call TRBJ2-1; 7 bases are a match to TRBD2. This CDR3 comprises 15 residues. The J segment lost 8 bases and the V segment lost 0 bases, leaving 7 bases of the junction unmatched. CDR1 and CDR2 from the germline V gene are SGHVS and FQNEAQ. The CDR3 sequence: CASSLAGPREDEQFF. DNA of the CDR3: TGTGCCAGCAGCTTAGCGGGGCCCCGGGAGGATGAGCAGTTCTTC. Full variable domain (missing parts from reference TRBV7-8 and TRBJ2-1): GAGVSQSPRYKVAKRGQDVALRCDPISGHVSLFWYQQALGQGPEFLTYFQNEAQLDKSGLPSDRFFAERPEGSVSTLKIQRTQQEDSAVYLCASSLAGPREDEQFFGPGTRLTVL.

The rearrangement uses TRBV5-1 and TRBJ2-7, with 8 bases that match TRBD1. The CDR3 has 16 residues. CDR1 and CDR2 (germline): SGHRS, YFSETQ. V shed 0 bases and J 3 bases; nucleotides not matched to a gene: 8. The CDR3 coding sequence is TGCGCCAGCAGCTTGGAATTTGGACAGGGCTTCTACGAGCAGTACTTC. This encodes CASSLEFGQGFYEQYF.

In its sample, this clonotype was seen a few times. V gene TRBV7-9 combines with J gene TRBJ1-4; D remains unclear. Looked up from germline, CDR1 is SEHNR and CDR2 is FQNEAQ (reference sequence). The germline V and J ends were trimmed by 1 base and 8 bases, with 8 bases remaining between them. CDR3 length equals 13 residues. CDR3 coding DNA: TGTGCCAGCAGCTTAGTTTACGACGAAAAACTGTTTTTT. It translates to CASSLVYDEKLFF.

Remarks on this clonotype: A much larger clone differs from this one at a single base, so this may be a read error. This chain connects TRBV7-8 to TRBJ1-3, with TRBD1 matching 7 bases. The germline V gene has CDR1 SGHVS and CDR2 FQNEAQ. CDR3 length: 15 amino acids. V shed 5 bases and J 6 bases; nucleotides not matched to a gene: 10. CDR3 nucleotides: TGTGCCAGCAGCCGAACCGGGACAGTGTTAAACACCATATATTTT. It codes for CASSRTGTVLNTIYF.

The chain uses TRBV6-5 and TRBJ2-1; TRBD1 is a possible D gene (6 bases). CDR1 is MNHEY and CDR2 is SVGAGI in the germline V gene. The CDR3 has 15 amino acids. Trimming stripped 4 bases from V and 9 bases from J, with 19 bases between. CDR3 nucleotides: TGTGCCAGCAGTTCCAAGACAGGTCCGGTGGCTGAGCAGTTCTTC. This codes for CASSSKTGPVAEQFF.

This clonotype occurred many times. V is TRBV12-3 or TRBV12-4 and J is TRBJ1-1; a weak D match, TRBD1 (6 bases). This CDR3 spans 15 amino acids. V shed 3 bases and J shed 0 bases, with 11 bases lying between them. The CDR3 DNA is TGTGCCAGCAGTTTCGCCGGACAGTTGAACACTGAAGCTTTCTTT. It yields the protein CASSFAGQLNTEAFF.

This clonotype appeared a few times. The CDR3, as DNA: TGTGCCAGCAGTTACCCGAGCCAGCCCCAGCATTTT. Protein sequence: CASSYPSQPQHF. The J gene is TRBJ1-5, the V gene TRBV6-2 or TRBV6-3; D call uncertain. The V gene lost 2 bases and the J gene lost 7 bases, with 6 bases spanning the gap. Germline CDR1 reads MNHEY; CDR2 reads SVGEGT. This CDR3 contains 12 residues.

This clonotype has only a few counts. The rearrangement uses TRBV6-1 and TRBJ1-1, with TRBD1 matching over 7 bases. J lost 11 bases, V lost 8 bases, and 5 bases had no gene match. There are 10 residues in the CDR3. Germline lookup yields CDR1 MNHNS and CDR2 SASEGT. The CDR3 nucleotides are TGTGCCAGCCTTCGGGACAGTGCTTTCTTT. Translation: CASLRDSAFF.

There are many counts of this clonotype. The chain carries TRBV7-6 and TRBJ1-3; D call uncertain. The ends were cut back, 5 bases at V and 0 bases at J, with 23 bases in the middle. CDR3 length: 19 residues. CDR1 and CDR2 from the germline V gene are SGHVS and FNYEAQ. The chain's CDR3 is CASSLTHPLKTGSGNTIYF. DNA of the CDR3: TGTGCCAGCAGCCTAACGCATCCCCTTAAAACCGGCTCTGGAAACACCATATATTTT.

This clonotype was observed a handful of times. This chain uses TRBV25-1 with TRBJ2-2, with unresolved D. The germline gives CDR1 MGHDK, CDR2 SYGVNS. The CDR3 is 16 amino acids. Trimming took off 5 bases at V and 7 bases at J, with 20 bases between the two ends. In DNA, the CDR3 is TGTGCCAGCAGTTCCCTCGGTGGGGAATCGGGCGGGGAGCTGTTTTTT. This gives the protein CASSSLGGESGGELFF. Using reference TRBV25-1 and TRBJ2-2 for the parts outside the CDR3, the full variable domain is EADIYQTPRYLVIGTGKKITLECSQTMGHDKMYWYQQDPGMELHLIHYSYGVNSTEKGDLSSESTVSRIRTEHFPLTLESARPSHTSQYLCASSSLGGESGGELFFGEGSRLTVL.

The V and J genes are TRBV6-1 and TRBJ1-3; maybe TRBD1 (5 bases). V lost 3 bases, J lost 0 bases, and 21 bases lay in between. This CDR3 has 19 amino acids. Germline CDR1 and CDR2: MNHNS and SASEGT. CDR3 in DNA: TGTGCCAGCAGTGACACTACCCTGGGACTGTCATACTCTGGAAACACCATATATTTT. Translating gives CASSDTTLGLSYSGNTIYF.

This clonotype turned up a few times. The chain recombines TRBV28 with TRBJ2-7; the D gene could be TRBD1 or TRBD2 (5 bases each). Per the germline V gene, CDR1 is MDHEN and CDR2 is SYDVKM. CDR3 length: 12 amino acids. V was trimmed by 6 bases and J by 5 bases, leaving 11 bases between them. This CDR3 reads CASSLGPNEQYF. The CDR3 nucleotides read TGTGCCAGCAGCCTGGGACCAAACGAGCAGTACTTC. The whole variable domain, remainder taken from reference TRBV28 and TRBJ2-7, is DVKVTQSSRYLVKRTGEKVFLECVQDMDHENMFWYRQDPGLGLRLIYFSYDVKMKEKGDIPEGYSVSREKKERFSLILESASTNQTSMYLCASSLGPNEQYFGPGTRLTVT.

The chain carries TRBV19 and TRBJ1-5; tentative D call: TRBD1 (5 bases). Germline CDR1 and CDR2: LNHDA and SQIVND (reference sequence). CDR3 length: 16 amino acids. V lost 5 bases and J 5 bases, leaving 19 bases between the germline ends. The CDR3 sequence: CASSYTDTGFYQPQHF. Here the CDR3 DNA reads TGTGCCAGTAGTTACACGGACACGGGTTTTTATCAGCCCCAGCATTTT. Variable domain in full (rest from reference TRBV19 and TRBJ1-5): DGGITQSPKYLFRKEGQNVTLSCEQNLNHDAMYWYRQDPGQGLRLIYYSQIVNDFQKGDIAEGYSVSREKKESFPLTVTSAQKNPTAFYLCASSYTDTGFYQPQHFGDGTRLSIL.

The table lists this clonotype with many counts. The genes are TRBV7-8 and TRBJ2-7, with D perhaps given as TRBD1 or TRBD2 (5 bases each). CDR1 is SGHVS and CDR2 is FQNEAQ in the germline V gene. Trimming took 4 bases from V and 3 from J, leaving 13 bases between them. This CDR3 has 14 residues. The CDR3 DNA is TGTGCCAGCAGCTCCGCCGGGACCTTCTACGAGCAGTACTTC. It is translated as CASSSAGTFYEQYF.

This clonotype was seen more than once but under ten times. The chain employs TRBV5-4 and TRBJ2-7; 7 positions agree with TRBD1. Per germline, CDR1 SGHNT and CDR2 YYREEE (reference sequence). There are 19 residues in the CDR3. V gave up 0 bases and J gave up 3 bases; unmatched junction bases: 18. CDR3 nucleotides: TGTGCCAGCAGCTTGGGGGGACAGAAACCCAAAGCGAAAAACTACGAGCAGTACTTC. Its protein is CASSLGGQKPKAKNYEQYF.

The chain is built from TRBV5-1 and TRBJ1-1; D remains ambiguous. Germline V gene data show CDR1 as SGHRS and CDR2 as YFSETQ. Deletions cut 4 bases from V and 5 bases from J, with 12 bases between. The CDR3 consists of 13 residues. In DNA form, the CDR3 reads TGCGCCAGCAGCGGGTACGGTCAAACTGAAGCTTTCTTT. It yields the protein CASSGYGQTEAFF.

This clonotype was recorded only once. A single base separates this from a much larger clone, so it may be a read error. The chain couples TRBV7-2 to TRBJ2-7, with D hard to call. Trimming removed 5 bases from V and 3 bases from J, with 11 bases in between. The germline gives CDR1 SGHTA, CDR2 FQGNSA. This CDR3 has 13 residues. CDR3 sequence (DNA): TGTGCCAGCAGCGTATCCCTCTACTACGAGCAGTACTTC. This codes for CASSVSLYYEQYF.

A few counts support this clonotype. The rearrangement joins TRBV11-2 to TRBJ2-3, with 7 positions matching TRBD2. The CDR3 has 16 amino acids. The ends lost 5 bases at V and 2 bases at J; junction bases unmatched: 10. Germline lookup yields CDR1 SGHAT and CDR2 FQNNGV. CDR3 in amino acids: CASSLLLAAITDTQYF. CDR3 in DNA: TGTGCCAGCAGCCTCCTTCTAGCGGCGATCACAGATACGCAGTATTTT.